This T cell receptor (beta chain) was retrieved from a study of neurological immune-mediated disorders (dated by TCRdb to the late 2010s). Looking at the study overall: Peripheral blood TCR-beta repertoires from patients with HTLV-I-associated myelopathy (HAM/TSP), patients with multiple sclerosis, and healthy controls were compared in the study using UMI-based sequencing. The cohort included some 68 subjects: roughly 15 with HAM/TSP, some 34 with multiple sclerosis, and approximately 20 healthy controls. The roughly 99 TCR-beta libraries covered PBMC samples along with longitudinal samples, technical triplicates, and paired sorted CD4+ and CD8+ T-cell subsets. Results and caveats for the whole study, not just this receptor: TCR clonal expansion was greatest in HAM/TSP patients and smallest in MS patients, who ranked below even healthy controls. Across subjects, expanded clones never shared an identical CDR3 amino acid sequence, which suggests that the TCR-beta repertoires in every group were private.

Blood bank volunteers in Maryland, USA served as the healthy controls. Libraries from unsorted PBMCs were made from 2 million PBMCs kept in RNAlater at -80 degrees C until RNA extraction. PBMCs were separated from peripheral blood using Ficoll-Hypaque density gradient centrifugation and then cryopreserved in liquid nitrogen. This clonotype was counted many times. The target of this receptor is not known. Base qualities are not recorded, but no much larger clone differs from it by a single base. To synthesize cDNA, template-switch 5'RACE was performed with a primer carrying a 10-nucleotide random unique molecular identifier so that each TCR transcript was tagged. Each sequencing run produced over 160 million TCR-beta sequences covering 15-18 subjects. Total RNA was extracted with the RNeasy kit. The KAPA Real-time Library Amplification kit was used to amplify TCR-beta VDJ regions with primers targeting the TCR constant region and the 5'RACE anchor. Sample indexes and Illumina adaptors were added in a first PCR, after which library yield was increased in a second PCR. The roughly 650 bp TCR product was size-selected on a 2% E-gel SizeSelection system after Ampure bead purification. Before pooling, library quality was assessed on a Bioanalyzer, concentration was determined with Qubit, and library quantification was performed with the Kapa Library Quantification kit. Paired-end 2 x 150 bp sequencing of the libraries was performed on an Illumina HiSeq 2500. To increase sequence diversity, roughly 24-30% phiX was spiked into each library pool. Per the original workflow: Quality-filtered reads were processed with the UMI-based MiGEC pipeline, which removed over 75% of raw TCR sequences during error correction. VDJ genes were aligned to IMGT germline references, and each clonotype was defined by a unique CDR3 amino acid sequence together with V-J genes. Clonal expansion, Shannon diversity, and CDR3 relatedness (CalcPairwiseDistances, ClusterSamples) were evaluated with VDJtools, and phylogenetic trees were built with CLCbio workbench. Expanded clones were defined as having at least 8 unique UMIs, based on coefficient-of-variation modelling across technical triplicates. TCRdb's own reprocessing of the public reads used fastp at Q25 and MiXCR and kept productive beta chains. Rows with one shared CDR3 protein collapse into an entry with the most common genes and DNA. Here the V and J calls rest on TCRdb's processing, not on the authors' analysis. Here the sample has under 90,000 distinct CDR3 sequences; about 9.3% occur a single time. The ten most abundant clones make up about 1.8% of the sample.

The TCR comes from a man between 40 and 49 years old in good health. The sequenced material came from PBMCs.

The sequence in DNA is TGTGCCAGCAGCTTAGGTCCGGGAGGGAGGATCCACGAGCAGTACTTC. This is translated as CASSLGPGGRIHEQYF. The V and J genes are TRBV7-9 and TRBJ2-7, with TRBD2 matching 8 junction bases. Germline trimming amounts to 1 base on V and 5 bases on J, with 10 as the count of junction bases outside the gene matches. The CDR3 measures 16 amino acids from cysteine to phenylalanine. The kept DNA is CDR3 alone, 48 bases in frame from the first base. The germline V gene (reference sequence) yields SEHNR for CDR1 and FQNEAQ for CDR2. Extended through the reference TRBV7-9 and TRBJ2-7 proteins, this CDR3 yields the full variable domain: DTGVSQNPRHKITKRGQNVTFRCDPISEHNRLYWYRQTLGQGPEFLTYFQNEAQLEKSRLLSDRFSAERPKGSFSTLEIQRTEQGDSAMYLCASSLGPGGRIHEQYFGPGTRLTVT.